The present entry profiles one TCR beta chain with its context. Germline V lookup: CDR1 SGHDN, CDR2 FVKESK. The CDR3 has 13 amino acids. V shed 4 bases and J 6 bases; nucleotides not matched to a gene: 6. This sample was taken from a study of T cell changes during pregnancy in multiple sclerosis. Sequenced by immunoSEQ multiplex PCR; TCRdb stores in-frame clones only, minus some. The sample comprises roughly 70,000 clones, around 94% of which are singletons, and approximately 2.1% rests with the top ten. The receptor comes from a female donor with multiple sclerosis, enrolled in a pregnancy study. Sequencing was performed on peripheral blood, taken before pregnancy. The chain joins TRBV14 to TRBJ2-7; 7 nucleotides agree with TRBD1. CDR3 in DNA: TGTGCCAGCAGCCCCGTGGACAGGTCCGAGCAGTACTTC. Encoded protein: CASSPVDRSEQYF.